This TCR beta chain was sequenced for a study of T cell responses to AZD1222 COVID-19 vaccine. TCRdb's table, derived via immunoSEQ multiplex PCR, lists solely in-frame clones and lacks some. The table has over 100,000 clones, 70% to 90% seen once. V was trimmed by 1 base and J by 6 bases, leaving 13 bases between them. CDR3 length: 14 amino acids. Germline V CDR1 and CDR2: SGDLS, YYNGEE. Specimen: peripheral blood, collected on day 0 of AZD1222 vaccination. The chain couples TRBV9 to TRBJ1-1, with D tentatively TRBD1 (5 bases). The clonotype originates from an adult in good health. The CDR3 coding sequence is TGTGCCAGCAGCGTATGGGGGGGAGAGGCTGAAGCTTTCTTT. Protein: CASSVWGGEAEAFF.